The present T cell receptor (beta chain) was sequenced within a study of PD-1 blockade in classical Hodgkin lymphoma. Using immunoSEQ multiplex PCR, the repertoire was profiled, and TCRdb retains in-frame clones only, with some absent. The top ten hold 20% to 25% of the sample, which has about 41,000 clones, 65% to 80% seen once. Every one of the patients relapsed after autologous stem cell transplantation (brentuximab vedotin exposure was variable). Worth noting for this clone: The antigen remains unidentified.

Notes on the study in general: Before treatment, TCR diversity in newly diagnosed patients was reportedly lower than in healthy donors. Patients who began taking nivolumab under 1 year after ASCT were left out.

The sequencing used peripheral blood mononuclear cells (PBMCs), collected at baseline. This receptor was identified in a human donor with classical Hodgkin lymphoma.

The CDR3 coding sequence is TGTGCCAGCAGTTTCTCGGGGGCCAGCAATCAGCCCCAGCATTTT. It encodes CASSFSGASNQPQHF. J is TRBJ1-5 and V is TRBV28; TRBD1 might be the D (6 bases). V lost 3 bases and J 1 base, leaving 10 bases between the germline ends. The CDR3 spans 15 residues. CDR1 and CDR2 from the germline V gene are MDHEN and SYDVKM.